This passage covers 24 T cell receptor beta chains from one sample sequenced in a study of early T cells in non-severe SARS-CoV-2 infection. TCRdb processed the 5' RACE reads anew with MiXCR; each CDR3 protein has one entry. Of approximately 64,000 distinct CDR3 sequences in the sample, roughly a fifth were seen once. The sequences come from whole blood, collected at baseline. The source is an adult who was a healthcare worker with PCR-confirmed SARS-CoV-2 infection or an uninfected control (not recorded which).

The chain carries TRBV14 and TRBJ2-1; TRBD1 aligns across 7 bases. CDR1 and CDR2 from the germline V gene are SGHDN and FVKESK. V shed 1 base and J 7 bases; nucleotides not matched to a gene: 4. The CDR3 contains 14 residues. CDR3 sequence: CASSQGAQGNEQFF. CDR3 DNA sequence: TGTGCCAGCAGCCAAGGGGCACAGGGGAATGAGCAGTTCTTC. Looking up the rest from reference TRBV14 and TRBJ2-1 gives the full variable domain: EAGVTQFPSHSVIEKGQTVTLRCDPISGHDNLYWYRRVMGKEIKFLLHFVKESKQDESGMPNNRFLAERTGGTYSTLKVQPAELEDSGVYFCASSQGAQGNEQFFGPGTRLTVL.

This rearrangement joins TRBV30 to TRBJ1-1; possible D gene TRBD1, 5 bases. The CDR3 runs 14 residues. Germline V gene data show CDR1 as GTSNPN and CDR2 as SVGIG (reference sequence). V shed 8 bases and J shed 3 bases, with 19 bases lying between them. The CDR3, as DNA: TGTGCCGGAGGGACGGCGCTTTGGGACACTGAAGCTTTCTTT. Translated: CAGGTALWDTEAFF.

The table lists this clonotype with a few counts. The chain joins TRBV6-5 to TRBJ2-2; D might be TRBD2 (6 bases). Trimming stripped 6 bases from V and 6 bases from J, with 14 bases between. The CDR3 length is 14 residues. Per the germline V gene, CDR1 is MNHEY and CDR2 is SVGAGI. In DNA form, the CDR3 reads TGTGCCAGCAGGGCCACTAGCACGGCCGGGGAGCTGTTTTTT. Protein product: CASRATSTAGELFF.

CDR3 amino acids: CASSVVWGAETQYF. CDR3 nucleotide sequence: TGTGCCAGCAGCGTAGTCTGGGGCGCAGAGACCCAGTACTTC. The chain has TRBV9 and TRBJ2-5; D may be TRBD1 (5 bases). The CDR3 consists of 14 residues. Germline V gives CDR1 SGDLS, CDR2 YYNGEE. The germline V and J ends were trimmed by 0 bases and 4 bases, with 10 bases remaining between them.

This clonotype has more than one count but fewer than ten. CDR3 sequence reads: CASSASTGSNQPQHF. For the CDR3, the DNA is TGTGCCAGCAGCGCCTCCACAGGGTCCAATCAGCCCCAGCATTTT. This chain uses TRBV9 with TRBJ1-5, with D possibly being TRBD1 (6 bases). Trimming stripped 3 bases from V and 3 bases from J, with 13 bases between. CDR1 is SGDLS, CDR2 YYNGEE, per germline. The CDR3 consists of 15 residues.

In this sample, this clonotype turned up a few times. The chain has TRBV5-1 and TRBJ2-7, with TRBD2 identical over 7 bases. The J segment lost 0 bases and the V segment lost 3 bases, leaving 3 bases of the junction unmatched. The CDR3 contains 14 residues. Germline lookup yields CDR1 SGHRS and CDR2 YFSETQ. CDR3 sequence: CASSSGTNSYEQYF. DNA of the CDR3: TGCGCCAGCAGCTCCGGGACTAACTCCTACGAGCAGTACTTC.

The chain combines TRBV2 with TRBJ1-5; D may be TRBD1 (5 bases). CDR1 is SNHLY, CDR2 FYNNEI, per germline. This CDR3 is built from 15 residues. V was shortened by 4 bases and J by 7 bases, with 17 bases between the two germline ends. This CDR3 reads CASSAAGATNQPQHF. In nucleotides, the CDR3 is TGTGCCAGCAGTGCGGCCGGGGCAACAAACCAGCCCCAGCATTTT.

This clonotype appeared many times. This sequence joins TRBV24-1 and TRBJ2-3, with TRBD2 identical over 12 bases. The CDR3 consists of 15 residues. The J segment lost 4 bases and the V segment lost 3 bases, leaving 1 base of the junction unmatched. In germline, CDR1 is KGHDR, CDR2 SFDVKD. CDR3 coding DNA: TGTGCCACCAGTGATACTAGCGGGGGGCCAGATACGCAGTATTTT. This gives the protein CATSDTSGGPDTQYF.

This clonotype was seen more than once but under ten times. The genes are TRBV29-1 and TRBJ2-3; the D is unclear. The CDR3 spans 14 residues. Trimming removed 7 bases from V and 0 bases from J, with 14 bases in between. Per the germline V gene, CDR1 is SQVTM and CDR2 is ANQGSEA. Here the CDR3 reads CSAFIGLSTDTQYF. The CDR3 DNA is TGCAGCGCATTCATTGGCCTTAGCACAGATACGCAGTATTTT.

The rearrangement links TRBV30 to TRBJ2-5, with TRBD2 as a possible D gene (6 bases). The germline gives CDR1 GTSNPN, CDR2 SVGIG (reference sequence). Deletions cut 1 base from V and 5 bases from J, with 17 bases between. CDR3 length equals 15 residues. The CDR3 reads CAWSAYGGVQETQYF. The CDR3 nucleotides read TGTGCCTGGAGTGCCTACGGGGGTGTCCAGGAGACCCAGTACTTC.

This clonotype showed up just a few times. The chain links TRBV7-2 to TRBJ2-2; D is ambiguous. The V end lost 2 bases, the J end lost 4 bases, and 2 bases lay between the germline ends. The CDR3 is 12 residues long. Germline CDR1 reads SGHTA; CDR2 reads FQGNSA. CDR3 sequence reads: CASSLFTGELFF. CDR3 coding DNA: TGTGCCAGCAGCTTATTCACCGGGGAGCTGTTTTTT.

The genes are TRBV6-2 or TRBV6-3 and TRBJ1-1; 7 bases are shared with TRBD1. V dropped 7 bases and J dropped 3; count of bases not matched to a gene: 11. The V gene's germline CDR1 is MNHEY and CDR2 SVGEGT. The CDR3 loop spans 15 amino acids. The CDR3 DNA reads TGTGCCAGCAATTCCATGGACAGGAGAGACACTGAAGCTTTCTTT. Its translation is CASNSMDRRDTEAFF.

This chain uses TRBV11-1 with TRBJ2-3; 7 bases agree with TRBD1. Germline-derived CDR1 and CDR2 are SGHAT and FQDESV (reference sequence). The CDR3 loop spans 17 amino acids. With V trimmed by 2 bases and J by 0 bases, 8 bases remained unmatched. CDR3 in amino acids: CASSLTSQGSSTDTQYF. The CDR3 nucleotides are TGTGCCAGCAGCTTAACGTCACAGGGGAGTAGCACAGATACGCAGTATTTT.

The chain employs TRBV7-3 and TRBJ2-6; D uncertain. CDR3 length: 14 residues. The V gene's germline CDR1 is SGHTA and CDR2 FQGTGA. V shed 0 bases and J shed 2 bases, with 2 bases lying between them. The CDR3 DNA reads TGTGCCAGCAGCTTAACGGCTGGGGCCAACGTCCTGACTTTC. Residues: CASSLTAGANVLTF.

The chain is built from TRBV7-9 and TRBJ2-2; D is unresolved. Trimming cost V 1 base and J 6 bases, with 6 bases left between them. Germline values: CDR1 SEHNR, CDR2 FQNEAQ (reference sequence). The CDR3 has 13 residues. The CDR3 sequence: CASSLEVPGELFF. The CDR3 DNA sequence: TGTGCCAGCAGCTTAGAAGTACCCGGGGAGCTGTTTTTT.

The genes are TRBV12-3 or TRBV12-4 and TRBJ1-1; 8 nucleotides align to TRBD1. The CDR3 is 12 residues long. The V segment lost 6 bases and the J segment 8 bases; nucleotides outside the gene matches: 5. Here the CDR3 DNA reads TGTGCCAGCAGGTCGGACAGGGTAGAAGCTTTCTTT. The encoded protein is CASRSDRVEAFF.

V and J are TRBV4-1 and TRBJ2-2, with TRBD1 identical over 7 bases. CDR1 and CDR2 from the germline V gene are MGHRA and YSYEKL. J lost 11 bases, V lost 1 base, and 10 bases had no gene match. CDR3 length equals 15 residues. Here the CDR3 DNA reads TGCGCCAGCAGCCAAGGAGGGGGCCGAAGAAATGAGCTGTTTTTT. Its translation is CASSQGGGRRNELFF.

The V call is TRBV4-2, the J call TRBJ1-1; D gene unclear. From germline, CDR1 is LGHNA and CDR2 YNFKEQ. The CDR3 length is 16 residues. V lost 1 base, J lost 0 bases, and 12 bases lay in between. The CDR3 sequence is CASSQVRTEMNTEAFF. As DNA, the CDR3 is TGTGCCAGCAGCCAAGTTCGAACAGAGATGAACACTGAAGCTTTCTTT.

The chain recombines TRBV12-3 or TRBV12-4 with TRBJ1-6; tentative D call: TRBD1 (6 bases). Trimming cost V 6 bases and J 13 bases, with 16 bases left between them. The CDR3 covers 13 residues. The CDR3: CASRGGARQPLHF. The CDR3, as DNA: TGTGCCAGCAGGGGGGGGGCCCGGCAGCCCCTCCACTTT.

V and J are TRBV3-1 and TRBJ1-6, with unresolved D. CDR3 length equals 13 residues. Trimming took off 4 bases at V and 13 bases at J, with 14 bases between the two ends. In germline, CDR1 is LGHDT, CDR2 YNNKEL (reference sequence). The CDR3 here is CASSPGSSLPLHF. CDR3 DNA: TGTGCCAGCAGCCCGGGGAGCTCGCTCCCCCTCCACTTT.

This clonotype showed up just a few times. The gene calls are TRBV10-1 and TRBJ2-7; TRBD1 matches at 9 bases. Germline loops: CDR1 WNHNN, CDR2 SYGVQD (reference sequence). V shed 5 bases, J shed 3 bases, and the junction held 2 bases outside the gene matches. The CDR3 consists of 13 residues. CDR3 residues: CASSKTGGYEQYF. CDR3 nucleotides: TGCGCCAGCAGTAAGACAGGGGGCTACGAGCAGTACTTC.

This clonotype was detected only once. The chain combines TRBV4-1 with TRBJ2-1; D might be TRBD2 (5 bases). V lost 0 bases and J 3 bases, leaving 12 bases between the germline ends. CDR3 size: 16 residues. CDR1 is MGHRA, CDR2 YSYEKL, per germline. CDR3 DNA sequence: TGCGCCAGCAGCCAAGATTTCAGCGGAGGCTACAATGAGCAGTTCTTC. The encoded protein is CASSQDFSGGYNEQFF.

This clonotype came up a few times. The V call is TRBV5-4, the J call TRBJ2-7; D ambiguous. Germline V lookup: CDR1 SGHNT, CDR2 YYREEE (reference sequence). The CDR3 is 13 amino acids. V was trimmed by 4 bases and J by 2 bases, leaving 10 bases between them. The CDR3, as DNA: TGTGCCAGCAGCCGGACCGAGACCTACGAGCAGTACTTC. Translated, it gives CASSRTETYEQYF.

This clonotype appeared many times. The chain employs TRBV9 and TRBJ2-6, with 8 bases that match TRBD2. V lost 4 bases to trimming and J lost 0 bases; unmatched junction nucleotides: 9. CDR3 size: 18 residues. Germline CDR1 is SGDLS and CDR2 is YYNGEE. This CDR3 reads CASSPSLAGYSGANVLTF. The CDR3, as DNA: TGTGCCAGCAGCCCCTCCCTAGCGGGTTACTCTGGGGCCAACGTCCTGACTTTC.